Sequencing of this T cell receptor beta chain was carried out in a study of cytomegalovirus exposure and HLA in healthy donors listed by TCRdb under 2017. Regarding the complete study: An earlier analysis of some 600 of the donors reported about 280 Gb of sequence data and 90 million to 120 million unique TCR beta sequences obtained from roughly 180 million T cells. An early release covering 500 to 750 HLA-typed donors comprised around 300 gigabases of sequencing data and around 80 million unique TCR sequences. The genetic ancestry cluster associated with self-reported Caucasian donors included about 81% of the approximately 400 genotyped donors. The study aimed to test whether signatures of past pathogen exposure could be identified by cataloging public T cell receptors. The study used immunosequencing to profile the T cell repertoires of hundreds of subjects and linked those repertoires to cytomegalovirus serostatus. A separate validation cohort of roughly 120 different subjects was used in addition to the approximately 610-subject first cohort. To predict cytomegalovirus infection status, the study combined high-throughput TCR immunosequencing, statistical association of individual TCRs with disease status, and machine learning. To study patterns of TCR occurrence, a later analysis re-analyzed previously published TCR beta repertoires from more than 550 donors and added high-resolution HLA genotyping. Rather than using new phenotypic data, the later analysis identified candidate immune exposures from TCR beta sequences and from how often those sequences occurred across donors. An earlier analysis of approximately 500 of the donors applied high-throughput TCR beta sequencing to assess whether each TCR beta V gene segment acted as functional or pseudogenic. Donor age, sex, ethnicity and CMV serostatus were compiled together with the repertoire data. A later genetic analysis used genome-wide SNP genotypes for 398 of the 666 donors, treating that subset as a discovery cohort. All discovery cohort repertoires had been generated using a single sequencing platform. HLA typing included class I and class II loci at four-digit resolution. The number of donors typed differed by locus, with about 629-640 for A, B, C, DRB1 and DQB1, around 520 for DQA1, under 610 for DPA1, and some 450 for DPB1. Roughly 5 DR-DQ haplotypes were handled as single units for association and clustering, since linkage in the cohort was strong. On average, over 200,000 unique TCR beta nucleotide sequences were sequenced per donor among about 400 genotyped donors of the cohort, with about 19% of those sequences being non-productive.

Libraries were prepared through the immunoSEQ multiplex PCR assay. The multiplex PCR relied on a mix of 60 forward primers for TCR Vbeta segments and 13 reverse primers for TCR Jbeta segments. Amplification of the CDR3 region of rearranged TCR beta genes was performed with a multiplex PCR assay on genomic DNA. The Illumina HiSeq System was used to sequence the amplified TCR beta libraries as 87-base-pair reads. As for the authors' bioinformatics: Across the 670 or so repertoires, a later analysis counted 80 million or so unique TCR beta chains, around 10 million of which were shared by at least two donors. Raw reads were error-corrected and collapsed into unique sequences with a nearest-neighbor algorithm that merged closely related sequences to remove PCR and sequencing errors. To assign V, D and J gene segments, CDR3 sequences were aligned to IMGT reference sequences. Each retained sequence needed at least a six-nucleotide match to both a V gene segment and a J gene segment. A rearrangement counted as productive if the CDR3 had no stop codons and remained in frame with V and J, and every other rearrangement counted as non-productive. CDR3 was defined by IMGT convention, running from the second conserved V-encoded cysteine to the conserved J-encoded phenylalanine. The earlier analysis of a few hundred of the donors excluded sequences that lacked an unambiguous match to a single V gene segment. In an earlier analysis of 450 to 700 of the donors, V segments were called functional above 56.7% productive rearrangements and were called segregating when the between-donor standard deviation exceeded 5%. A statistical classification framework was built for diagnosing cytomegalovirus status from the catalog of TCR beta chain sequences. V and J gene assignment, in a later analysis, came from comparing TCR nucleotide sequences with IMGT/GENE-DB human TR gene sequences. Using the TCRdist pipeline, a later analysis assigned CDR3 sequences along with most-parsimonious VDJ recombination scenarios. In a later analysis, each TCR beta chain was defined by its CDR3 amino acid sequence together with its V-gene family, and reads lacking a unique V-gene family were excluded. As a way to deal with suspected cross-contamination and a sequencing artifact, a later analysis dropped 592 nucleotide sequences that were highly shared and had low generation probability. In a later analysis, a clonal expansion index was calculated for each public chain from normalized within-repertoire ranks of inferred template counts. In a later analysis, generation probabilities were computed with a VDJ recombination model fitted to out-of-frame rearrangements, and the resulting probabilities were checked against IGoR. Hypergeometric tests were used in a later analysis to score TCR-TCR, TCR-HLA and TCR-CMV co-occurrence, with a repertoire-size bias correction applied to the TCR pairs. To estimate false discovery rates, a later analysis permuted the HLA or CMV assignments 20 times. In a later analysis, co-occurring TCRs were grouped with DBSCAN, and TCRdist sequence similarity was added when clustering was performed within HLA-allele-positive subsets. For co-occurrence clustering, repertoires with fewer than 30,000 or more than 120,000 public chains were excluded, along with roughly 5 repertoires with anomalous nucleotide sharing. The clones in this table, taken by TCRdb from immuneACCESS, are in-frame only. Not every clone is retained; where verified, under half of the shortfall comes from an unresolved V gene, and the cause of the rest is unknown. V, J and clone size were drawn from that table, and D and trimming were deduced from the DNA. This sample has approximately 140,000 clones in its table, and approximately 70% of those were observed once. The ten largest clones add up to 1.3% of the sample.

Points the paper makes about the study in general: The authors suggested that the approach could potentially be extended to other disease states and immunological phenotypes. Because counts were too low, roughly 18 rarely observed V segments, including chromosome 9 orphons, were left out of the earlier analysis of some 640 of the donors. Correlated functional status among segregating V segments might be attributable to linkage disequilibrium, but an unknown experimental factor could not be ruled out. Cytomegalovirus status was reported to be diagnosed by the classifier with high specificity and sensitivity in both the original and validation cohorts. While some public TCRs were present in many individuals, most TCR sequences turned up only very rarely across donors. CMV serostatus was the only immune exposure information available for the cohort. When HLA alleles, especially DR and DQ, strongly co-occurred, attributing TCR associations to individual alleles was difficult. Several of the top co-occurrence clusters appeared to be linked to parvovirus B19, influenza, CMV and Epstein-Barr virus, according to a later analysis. In a later analysis, TCR association rates were found to vary across HLA loci, with the most associated TCRs seen for DRB1 alleles and the fewest for HLA-C alleles. A later genetic analysis associated a missense DCLRE1C variant with V-gene and J-gene trimming of TCR beta chains, and an independent cohort replicated the association. Compared with equally common non-associated chains, HLA-associated TCR beta chains in a later analysis were more clonally expanded and had lower generation probabilities. An earlier analysis of around 540 of the donors showed that most TCR beta V segments appeared in productive rearrangements either about 87% or about 30% of the time, which broadly matched IMGT annotations. Compared with the roughly 710-donor mean, donors in an Asian-associated ancestry cluster had fewer N-insertions in productive TCRs, according to a later genetic analysis. In vitro tests confirmed that a few of the cytomegalovirus-associated TCR beta chains recognize cytomegalovirus antigens. Most CMV-associated TCR beta chains appeared to be HLA-restricted in a later analysis, and the HLA associations seemed to be driven largely by CMV exposure. In a later analysis, more than 15,000 TCR beta sequences were associated with specific HLA alleles at a false discovery rate of 0.05. The study listed 164 TCR beta chains as associated with cytomegalovirus. Some IMGT-functional V segments, including TRBV6-2 and TRBV6-3, could not be told apart with the 87-base-pair reads, so those segments were excluded. Sequencing depth was assumed to be roughly uniform across donors in the presence/absence analyses, though that assumption may not hold. A cluster of highly shared sequence variants was judged likely to represent a technical artifact of the sequencing pipeline. A further reported finding was that TCR beta sequences accurately predicted the HLA-A and HLA-B alleles for most subjects in the first cohort. Because HLA typing was unavailable for some donors at each locus, only the typed subset was used in association tests. In this cohort, only TCR beta chains were sequenced, and detectable features were limited by the absence of alpha or paired-chain data.

The cohort was made up of roughly 670 healthy bone marrow donors. Cohort members were all nominally healthy when sampled, although unrecorded immune exposures were likely present. The donor tested CMV seronegative, placing the donor among the 352 seronegative members of the cohort. Every donor gave a peripheral blood sample, and the peripheral blood mononuclear cells from that sample were used for TCR beta sequencing. The Qiagen DNeasy Blood Extraction Kit was used to extract genomic DNA from the blood cell samples. Trimming removed 2 bases from V and 2 bases from J, leaving 7 bases between the germline ends. CDR3 length: 14 amino acids, cysteine to phenylalanine. The DNA shown is the 42-base CDR3, in frame from base 1. Via the germline V gene, CDR1 is MNHEY and CDR2 SVGAGI. On this clone itself: The antigen it binds to is not known. Base qualities are not at hand, and no much larger clone is one base apart.

The sample consisted of PBMCs. The rearranged segments are TRBV6-5 and TRBJ1-3; D gene: possibly TRBD1, on 5 matching bases. This TCR was sampled from a woman between 35 and 50 years old in good health and CMV-seronegative. The nucleotide sequence is TGTGCCAGCAGTTACAGGGGTACTGGAAACACCATATATTTT. Translated, it gives CASSYRGTGNTIYF.